This TCR beta chain was observed in a study of blood T cells in healthy people across ages. Overall study results and limits: Using unsorted PBMCs precluded a conclusive naive versus antigen-experienced comparison.

This clonotype has more than one count but fewer than ten. The target antigen is unknown. Then a second PCR, running about 6 to 11 cycles, was carried out with a sample-barcoded 5' primer and a J-beta primer mix. Tagging of each cDNA molecule was performed by a template-switch adaptor with 12 random nucleotides. TCRdb called the 5' RACE reads again in MiXCR, with one record for every CDR3 protein. The sample has roughly 800,000 distinct CDR3 sequences; 58% are singletons. The V segment lost 2 bases and the J segment 4 bases; nucleotides outside the gene matches: 3. In germline, CDR1 is LGHNA, CDR2 YNFKEQ. The CDR3 totals 15 residues.

The sample consisted of blood. The chain joins TRBV4-2 to TRBJ2-7; 12 nucleotides match TRBD2. The receptor comes from a young man in good health. The CDR3 is CASSQLAGGQYEQYF. CDR3 in DNA: TGTGCCAGCAGCCAACTAGCGGGGGGGCAATACGAGCAGTACTTC.